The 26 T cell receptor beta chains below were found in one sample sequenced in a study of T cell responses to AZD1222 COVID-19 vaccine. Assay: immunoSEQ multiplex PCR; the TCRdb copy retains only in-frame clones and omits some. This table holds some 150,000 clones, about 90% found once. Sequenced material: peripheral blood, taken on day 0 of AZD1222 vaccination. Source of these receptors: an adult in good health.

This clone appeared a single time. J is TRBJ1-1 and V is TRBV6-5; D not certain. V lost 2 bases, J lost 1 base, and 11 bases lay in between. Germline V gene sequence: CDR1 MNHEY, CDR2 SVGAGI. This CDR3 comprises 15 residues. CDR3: CASSYNGNRNTEAFF. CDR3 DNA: TGTGCCAGCAGTTACAATGGGAATCGGAACACTGAAGCTTTCTTT.

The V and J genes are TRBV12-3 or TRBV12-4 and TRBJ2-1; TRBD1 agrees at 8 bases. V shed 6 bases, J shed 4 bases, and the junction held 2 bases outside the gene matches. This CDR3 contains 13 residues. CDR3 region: CASSWDRYNEQFF. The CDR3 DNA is TGTGCCAGCAGCTGGGACAGGTACAATGAGCAGTTCTTC.

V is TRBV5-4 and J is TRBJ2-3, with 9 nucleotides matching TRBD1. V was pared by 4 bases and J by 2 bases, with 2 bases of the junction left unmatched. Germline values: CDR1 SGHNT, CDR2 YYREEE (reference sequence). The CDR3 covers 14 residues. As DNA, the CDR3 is TGTGCCAGCAGCCGGGACAGGGTCACAGATACGCAGTATTTT. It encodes CASSRDRVTDTQYF.

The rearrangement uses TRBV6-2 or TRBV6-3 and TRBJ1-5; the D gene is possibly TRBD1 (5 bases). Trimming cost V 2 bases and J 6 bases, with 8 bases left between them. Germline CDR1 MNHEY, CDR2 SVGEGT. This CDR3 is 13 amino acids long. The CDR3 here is CASSYEGLQPQHF. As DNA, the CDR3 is TGTGCCAGCAGTTACGAGGGGCTTCAGCCCCAGCATTTT.

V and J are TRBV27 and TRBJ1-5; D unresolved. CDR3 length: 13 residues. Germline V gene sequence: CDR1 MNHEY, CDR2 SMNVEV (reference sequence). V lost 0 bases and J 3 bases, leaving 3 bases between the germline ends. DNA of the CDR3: TGTGCCAGCAGTTTATCGGCCAATCAGCCCCAGCATTTT. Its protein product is CASSLSANQPQHF.

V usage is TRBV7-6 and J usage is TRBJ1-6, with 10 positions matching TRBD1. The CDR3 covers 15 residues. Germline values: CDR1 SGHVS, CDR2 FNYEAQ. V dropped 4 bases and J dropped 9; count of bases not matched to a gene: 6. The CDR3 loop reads CASSYRWDRGSPLHF. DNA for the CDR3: TGTGCCAGCAGCTACCGTTGGGACAGGGGTTCACCCCTCCACTTT.

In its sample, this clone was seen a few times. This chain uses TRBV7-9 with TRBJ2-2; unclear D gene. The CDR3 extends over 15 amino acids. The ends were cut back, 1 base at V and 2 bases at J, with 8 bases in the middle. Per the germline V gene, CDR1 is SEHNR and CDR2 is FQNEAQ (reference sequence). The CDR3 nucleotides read TGTGCCAGCAGCTTAGGATCGGTAAACACCGGGGAGCTGTTTTTT. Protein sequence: CASSLGSVNTGELFF.

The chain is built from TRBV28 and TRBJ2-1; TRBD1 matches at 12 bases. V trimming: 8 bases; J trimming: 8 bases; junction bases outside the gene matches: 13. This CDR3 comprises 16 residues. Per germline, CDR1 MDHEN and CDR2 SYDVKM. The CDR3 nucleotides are TGTGCCAGCCGGGGACAGGGGGCGCTTCTTATCGATGAGCAGTTCTTC. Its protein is CASRGQGALLIDEQFF.

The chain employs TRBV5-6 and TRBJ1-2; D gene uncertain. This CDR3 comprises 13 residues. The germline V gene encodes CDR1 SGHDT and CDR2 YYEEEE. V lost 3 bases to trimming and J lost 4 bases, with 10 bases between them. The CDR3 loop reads CASSWRAPYGYTF. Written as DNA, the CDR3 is TGTGCCAGCAGCTGGAGGGCTCCCTATGGCTACACCTTC.

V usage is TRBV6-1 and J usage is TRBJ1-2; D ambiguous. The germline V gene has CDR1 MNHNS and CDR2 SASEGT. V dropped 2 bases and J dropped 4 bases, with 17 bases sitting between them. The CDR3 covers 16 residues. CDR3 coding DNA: TGTGCCAGCAGTGAAATAGTAACGATATCAATCTATGGCTACACCTTC. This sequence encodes CASSEIVTISIYGYTF.

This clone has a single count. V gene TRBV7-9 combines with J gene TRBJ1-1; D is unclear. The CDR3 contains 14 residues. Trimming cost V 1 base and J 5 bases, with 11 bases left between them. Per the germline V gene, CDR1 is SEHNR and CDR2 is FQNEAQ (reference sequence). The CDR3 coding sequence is TGTGCCAGCAGCTTAGGCGGCCTGTGGACTGAAGCTTTCTTT. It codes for CASSLGGLWTEAFF. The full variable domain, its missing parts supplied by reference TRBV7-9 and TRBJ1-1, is DTGVSQNPRHKITKRGQNVTFRCDPISEHNRLYWYRQTLGQGPEFLTYFQNEAQLEKSRLLSDRFSAERPKGSFSTLEIQRTEQGDSAMYLCASSLGGLWTEAFFGQGTRLTVV.

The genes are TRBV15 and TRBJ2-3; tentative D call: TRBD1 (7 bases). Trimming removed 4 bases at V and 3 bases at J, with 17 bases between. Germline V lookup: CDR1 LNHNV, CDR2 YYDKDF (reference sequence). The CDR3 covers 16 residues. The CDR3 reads CATSKARGVSTDTQYF. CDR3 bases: TGTGCCACCAGCAAGGCCAGGGGGGTTTCGACAGATACGCAGTATTTT.

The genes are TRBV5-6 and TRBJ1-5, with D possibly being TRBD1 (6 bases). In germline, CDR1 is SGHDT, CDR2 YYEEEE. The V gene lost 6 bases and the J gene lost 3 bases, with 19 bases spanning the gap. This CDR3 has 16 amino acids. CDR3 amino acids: CASTAGGGLYNQPQHF. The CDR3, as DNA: TGTGCCAGCACCGCGGGCGGGGGGCTCTACAATCAGCCCCAGCATTTT.

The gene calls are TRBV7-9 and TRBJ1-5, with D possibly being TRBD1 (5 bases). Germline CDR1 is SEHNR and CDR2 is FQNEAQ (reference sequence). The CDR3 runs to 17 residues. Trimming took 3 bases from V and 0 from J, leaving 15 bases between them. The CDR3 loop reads CASSFIGDAGSNQPQHF. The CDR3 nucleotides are TGTGCCAGCAGCTTCATAGGGGACGCCGGTAGCAATCAGCCCCAGCATTTT.

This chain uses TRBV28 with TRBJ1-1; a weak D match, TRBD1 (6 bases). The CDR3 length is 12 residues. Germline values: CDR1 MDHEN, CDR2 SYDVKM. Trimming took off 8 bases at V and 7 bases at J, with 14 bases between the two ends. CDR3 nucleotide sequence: TGTGCCAGCTCCGGGACAAATTATGAAGCTTTCTTT. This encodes CASSGTNYEAFF.

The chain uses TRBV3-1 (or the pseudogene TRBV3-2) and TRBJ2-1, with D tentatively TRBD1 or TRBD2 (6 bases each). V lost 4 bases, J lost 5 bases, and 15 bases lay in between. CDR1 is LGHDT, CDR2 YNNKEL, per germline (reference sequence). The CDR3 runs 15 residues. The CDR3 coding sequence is TGTGCCAGCAGCCTCGGTAGGGGGGCCAACAATGAGCAGTTCTTC. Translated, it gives CASSLGRGANNEQFF.

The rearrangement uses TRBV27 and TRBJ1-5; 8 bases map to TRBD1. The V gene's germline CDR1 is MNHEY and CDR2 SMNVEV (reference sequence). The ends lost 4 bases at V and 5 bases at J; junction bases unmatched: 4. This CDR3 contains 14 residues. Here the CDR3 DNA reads TGTGCCAGCAGTTCAGGGGGCTACGATCAGCCCCAGCATTTT. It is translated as CASSSGGYDQPQHF.

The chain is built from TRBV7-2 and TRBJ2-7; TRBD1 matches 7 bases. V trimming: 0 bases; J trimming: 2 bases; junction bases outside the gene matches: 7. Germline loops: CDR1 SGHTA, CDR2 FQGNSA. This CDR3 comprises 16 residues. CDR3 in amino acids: CASSLARDSLTYEQYF. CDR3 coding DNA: TGTGCCAGCAGCTTAGCCCGGGACAGCCTAACCTACGAGCAGTACTTC. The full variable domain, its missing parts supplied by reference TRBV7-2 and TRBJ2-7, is GAGVSQSPSNKVTEKGKDVELRCDPISGHTALYWYRQSLGQGLEFLIYFQGNSAPDKSGLPSDRFSAERTGGSVSTLTIQRTQQEDSAVYLCASSLARDSLTYEQYFGPGTRLTVT.

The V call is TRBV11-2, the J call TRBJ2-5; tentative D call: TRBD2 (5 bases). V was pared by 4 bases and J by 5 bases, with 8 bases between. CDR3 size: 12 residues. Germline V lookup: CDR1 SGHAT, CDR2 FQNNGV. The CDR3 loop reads CASSSDWETQYF. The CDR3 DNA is TGTGCCAGCAGCTCGGACTGGGAGACCCAGTACTTC.

The CDR3 sequence is CASSYSGLDYNEQFF. Written as DNA, the CDR3 is TGTGCCAGCAGTTACTCGGGACTAGACTACAATGAGCAGTTCTTC. The gene calls are TRBV6-2 or TRBV6-3 and TRBJ2-1, with TRBD2 matching over 8 bases. Germline trimming cut 0 bases from V and 3 bases from J; bases unmatched to any gene: 1. CDR3 size: 15 residues. The V gene's germline CDR1 is MNHEY and CDR2 SVGEGT.

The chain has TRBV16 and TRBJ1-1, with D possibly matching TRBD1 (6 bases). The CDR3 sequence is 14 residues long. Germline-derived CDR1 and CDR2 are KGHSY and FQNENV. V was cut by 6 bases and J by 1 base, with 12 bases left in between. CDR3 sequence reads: CASSSQGGNTEAFF. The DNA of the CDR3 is TGTGCCAGCAGTTCACAGGGCGGGAACACTGAAGCTTTCTTT.

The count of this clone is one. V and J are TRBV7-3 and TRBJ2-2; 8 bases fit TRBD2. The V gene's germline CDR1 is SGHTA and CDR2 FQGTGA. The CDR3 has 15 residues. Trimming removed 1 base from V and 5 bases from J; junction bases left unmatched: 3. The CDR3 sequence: CASSLIAGKTGELFF. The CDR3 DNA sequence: TGTGCCAGCAGCTTAATAGCGGGAAAGACCGGGGAGCTGTTTTTT.

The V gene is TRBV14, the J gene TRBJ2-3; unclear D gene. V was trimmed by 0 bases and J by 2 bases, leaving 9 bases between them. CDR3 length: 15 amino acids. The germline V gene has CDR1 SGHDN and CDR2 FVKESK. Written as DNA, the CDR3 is TGTGCCAGCAGCCAAGATCACGGATTCACAGATACGCAGTATTTT. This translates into CASSQDHGFTDTQYF.

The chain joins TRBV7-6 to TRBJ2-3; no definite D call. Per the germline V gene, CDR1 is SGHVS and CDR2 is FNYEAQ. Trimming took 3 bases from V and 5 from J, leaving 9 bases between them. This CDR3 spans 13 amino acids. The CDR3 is CASSFTFGDTQYF. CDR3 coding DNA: TGTGCCAGCAGCTTTACATTTGGAGATACGCAGTATTTT.

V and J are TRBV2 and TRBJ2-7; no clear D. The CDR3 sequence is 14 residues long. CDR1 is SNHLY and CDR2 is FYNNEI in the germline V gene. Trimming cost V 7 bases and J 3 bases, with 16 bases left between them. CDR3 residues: CASKGRGGNYEQYF. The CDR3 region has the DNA TGTGCCAGCAAGGGTCGAGGTGGCAACTACGAGCAGTACTTC.

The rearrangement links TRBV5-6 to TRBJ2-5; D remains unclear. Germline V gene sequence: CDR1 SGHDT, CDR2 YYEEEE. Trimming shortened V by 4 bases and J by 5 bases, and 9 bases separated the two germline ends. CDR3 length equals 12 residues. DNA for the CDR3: TGTGCCAGCAGCCCGACCGACGAGACCCAGTACTTC. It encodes CASSPTDETQYF.